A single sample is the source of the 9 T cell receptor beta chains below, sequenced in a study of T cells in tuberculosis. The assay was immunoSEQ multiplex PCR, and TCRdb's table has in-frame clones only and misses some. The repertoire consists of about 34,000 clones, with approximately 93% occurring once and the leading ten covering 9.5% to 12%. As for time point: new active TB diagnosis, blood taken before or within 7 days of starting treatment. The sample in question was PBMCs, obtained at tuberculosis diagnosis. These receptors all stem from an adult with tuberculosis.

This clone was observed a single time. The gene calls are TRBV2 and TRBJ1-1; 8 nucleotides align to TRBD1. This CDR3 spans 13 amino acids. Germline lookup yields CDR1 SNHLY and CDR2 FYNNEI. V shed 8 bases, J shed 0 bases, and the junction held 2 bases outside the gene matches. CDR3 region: CASETGVNTEAFF. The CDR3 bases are TGTGCCAGCGAGACAGGGGTGAACACTGAAGCTTTCTTT.

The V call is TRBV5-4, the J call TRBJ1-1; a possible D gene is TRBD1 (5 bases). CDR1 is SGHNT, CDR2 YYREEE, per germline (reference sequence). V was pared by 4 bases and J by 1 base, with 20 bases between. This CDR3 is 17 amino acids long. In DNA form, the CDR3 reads TGTGCCAGCAGCGTTATACTGGGGGGTCGTTCGAACACTGAAGCTTTCTTT. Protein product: CASSVILGGRSNTEAFF.

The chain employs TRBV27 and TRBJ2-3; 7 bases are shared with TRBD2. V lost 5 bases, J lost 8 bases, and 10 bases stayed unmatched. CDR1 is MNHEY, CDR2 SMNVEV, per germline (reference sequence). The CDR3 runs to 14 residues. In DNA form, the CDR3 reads TGTGCCAGCAGTATCGGGACTACCCGCGGTACGCAGTATTTT. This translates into CASSIGTTRGTQYF.

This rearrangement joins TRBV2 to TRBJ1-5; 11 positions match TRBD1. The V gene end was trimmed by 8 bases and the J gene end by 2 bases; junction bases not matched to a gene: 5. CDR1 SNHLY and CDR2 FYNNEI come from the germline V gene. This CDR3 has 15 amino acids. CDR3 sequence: CASGRTGGRNQPQHF. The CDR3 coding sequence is TGTGCCAGCGGCAGGACAGGGGGCCGCAATCAGCCCCAGCATTTT. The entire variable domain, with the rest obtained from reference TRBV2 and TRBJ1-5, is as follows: EPEVTQTPSHQVTQMGQEVILRCVPISNHLYFYWYRQILGQKVEFLVSFYNNEISEKSEIFDDQFSVERPDGSNFTLKIRSTKLEDSAMYFCASGRTGGRNQPQHFGDGTRLSIL.

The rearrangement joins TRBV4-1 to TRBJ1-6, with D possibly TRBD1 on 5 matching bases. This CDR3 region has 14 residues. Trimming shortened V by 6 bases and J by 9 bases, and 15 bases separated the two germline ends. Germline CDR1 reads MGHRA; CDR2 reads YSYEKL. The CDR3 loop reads CASRLGGDVSPLHF. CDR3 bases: TGCGCCAGCAGGCTGGGGGGTGACGTTTCACCCCTCCACTTT.

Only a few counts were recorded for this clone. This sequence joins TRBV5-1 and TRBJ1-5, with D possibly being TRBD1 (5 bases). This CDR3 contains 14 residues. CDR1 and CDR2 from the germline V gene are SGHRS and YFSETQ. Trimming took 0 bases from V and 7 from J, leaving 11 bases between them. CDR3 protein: CASSLEPGRQPQHF. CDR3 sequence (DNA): TGCGCCAGCAGCTTGGAGCCAGGGAGGCAGCCCCAGCATTTT.

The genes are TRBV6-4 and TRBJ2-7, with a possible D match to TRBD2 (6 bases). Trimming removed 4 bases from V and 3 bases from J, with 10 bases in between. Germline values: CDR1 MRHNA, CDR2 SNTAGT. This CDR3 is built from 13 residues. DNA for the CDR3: TGTGCCAGCAGTGTGGATAGCGGCTACGAGCAGTACTTC. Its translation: CASSVDSGYEQYF.

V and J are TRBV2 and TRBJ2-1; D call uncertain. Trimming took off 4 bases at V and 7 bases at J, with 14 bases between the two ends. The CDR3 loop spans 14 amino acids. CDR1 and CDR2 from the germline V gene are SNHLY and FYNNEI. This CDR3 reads CASSAVGTENEQFF. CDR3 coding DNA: TGTGCCAGCAGTGCTGTGGGTACAGAGAATGAGCAGTTCTTC.

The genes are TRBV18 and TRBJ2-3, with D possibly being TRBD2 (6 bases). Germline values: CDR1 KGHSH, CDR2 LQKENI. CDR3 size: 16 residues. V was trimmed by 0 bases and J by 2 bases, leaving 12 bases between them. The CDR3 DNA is TGTGCCAGCTCACCACCGGGCGGGGTCACCACAGATACGCAGTATTTT. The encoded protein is CASSPPGGVTTDTQYF.